This TCR beta chain is drawn from a study of OX40 agonist ivuxolimab in advanced cancers. Measured with immunoSEQ multiplex PCR; TCRdb has only the in-frame clones, and not every one. The sample has 39,000 or so clones; 89% are singletons. Germline CDR1 reads SGHTA; CDR2 reads FQGTGA. The CDR3 sequence is 13 residues long. The V end lost 3 bases, the J end lost 4 bases, and 9 bases lay between the germline ends. The sequence was collected from an adult with an advanced solid tumor such as melanoma, head and neck, liver or kidney cancer. The V gene is TRBV7-3, the J gene TRBJ1-1; D might be TRBD1 (6 bases). Source: CD4+ or CD8+ T cells sorted from blood, taken in a trial of the OX40 agonist ivuxolimab. The DNA for the CDR3 is TGTGCCAGCAGCTTTAACAGGGCCACTGAAGCTTTCTTT. Its translation is CASSFNRATEAFF.